The 3 T cell receptor beta chains below were found in one sample sequenced in a study of T cells in Graves' hyperthyroidism and ophthalmopathy. TCR beta CDR3 regions were amplified from RNA. Researchers ran a first-round RT-PCR on the TCR CDR3 using the HTBI primer set. TCRdb analysed the multiplex PCR reads with MiXCR anew, one entry per CDR3 protein. The profile shows roughly 500,000 distinct CDR3 sequences, 35% to 55% of them singletons. The sequenced material came from peripheral blood or thyroid tissue (not recorded which). The receptors shown here come from an adult woman with Graves' disease, either hyperthyroidism or ophthalmopathy (not recorded which).

With respect to this clonotype: This likely comes from a read error, as the CDR3 has no conserved phenylalanine or tryptophan at its end. V is TRBV28 and J is TRBJ1-1; D might be TRBD1 (6 bases). Trimming removed 10 bases from V and 1 base from J, with 19 bases in between. The V gene's germline CDR1 is MDHEN and CDR2 SYDVKM. The CDR3 is 15 residues long. The CDR3 region is CAITESTGENTEAFS. The DNA for the CDR3 is TGTGCCATCACTGAATCGACAGGAGAGAACACTGAAGCTTTCTCT.

This clonotype was seen only a few times. The rearrangement uses TRBV20-1 and TRBJ1-2; D uncertain. The CDR3 contains 16 residues. The germline V and J ends were trimmed by 1 base and 2 bases, with 17 bases remaining between them. Germline CDR1 reads DFQATT; CDR2 reads SNEGSKA (reference sequence). The CDR3 protein is CSARASRLQLNYGYTF. CDR3 bases: TGCAGTGCTAGAGCCTCTCGGCTACAGCTCAACTATGGCTACACCTTC.

In this sample, this clonotype turned up many times. This rearrangement joins TRBV2 to TRBJ2-7; 7 bases align to TRBD1. The CDR3 extends over 15 amino acids. Trimming at V came to 6 bases and at J to 1 base, leaving 9 bases not matched to a gene. Germline CDR1 is SNHLY and CDR2 is FYNNEI. CDR3 nucleotide sequence: TGTGCCAGCAGCAGGGACAGCAGCTGGTCCTACGAGCAGTACTTC. It codes for CASSRDSSWSYEQYF.